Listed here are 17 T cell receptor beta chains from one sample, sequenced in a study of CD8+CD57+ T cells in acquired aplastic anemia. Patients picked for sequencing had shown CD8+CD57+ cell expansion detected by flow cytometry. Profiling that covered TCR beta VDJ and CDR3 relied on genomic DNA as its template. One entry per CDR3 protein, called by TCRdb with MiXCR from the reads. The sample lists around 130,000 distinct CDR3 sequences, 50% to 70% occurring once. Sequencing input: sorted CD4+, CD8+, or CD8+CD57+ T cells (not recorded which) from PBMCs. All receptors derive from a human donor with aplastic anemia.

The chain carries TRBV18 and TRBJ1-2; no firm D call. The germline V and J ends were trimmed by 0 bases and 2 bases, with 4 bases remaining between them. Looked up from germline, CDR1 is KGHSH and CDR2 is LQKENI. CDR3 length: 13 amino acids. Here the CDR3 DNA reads TGTGCCAGCTCACCACCAGGGAACTATGGCTACACCTTC. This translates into CASSPPGNYGYTF.

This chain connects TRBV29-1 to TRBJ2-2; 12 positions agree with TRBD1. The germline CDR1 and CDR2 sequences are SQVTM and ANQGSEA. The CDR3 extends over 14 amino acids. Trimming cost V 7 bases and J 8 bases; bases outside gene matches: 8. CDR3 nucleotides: TGCAGCGCCCCGGGACAGGGGGCGGGTGGGGAGCTGTTTTTT. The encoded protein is CSAPGQGAGGELFF.

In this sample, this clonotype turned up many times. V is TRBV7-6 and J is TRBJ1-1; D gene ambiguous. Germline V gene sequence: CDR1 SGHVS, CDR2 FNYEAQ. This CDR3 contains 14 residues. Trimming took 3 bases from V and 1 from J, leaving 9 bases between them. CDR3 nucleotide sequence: TGTGCCAGCAGCTTTGGCCCAGAGAACACTGAAGCTTTCTTT. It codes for CASSFGPENTEAFF.

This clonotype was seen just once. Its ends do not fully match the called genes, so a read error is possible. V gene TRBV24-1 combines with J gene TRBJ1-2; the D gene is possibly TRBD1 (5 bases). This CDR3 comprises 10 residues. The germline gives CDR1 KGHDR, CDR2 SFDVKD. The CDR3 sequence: CATSDSGGVF. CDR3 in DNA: TGTGCCACCAGTGATTCCGGGGGGGTTTTC.

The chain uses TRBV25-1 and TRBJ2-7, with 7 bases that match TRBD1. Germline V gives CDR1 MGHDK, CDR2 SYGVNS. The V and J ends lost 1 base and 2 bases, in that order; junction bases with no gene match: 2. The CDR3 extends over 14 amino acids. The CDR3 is CASSESGTAYEQYF. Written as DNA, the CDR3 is TGTGCCAGCAGTGAATCTGGGACAGCCTACGAGCAGTACTTC.

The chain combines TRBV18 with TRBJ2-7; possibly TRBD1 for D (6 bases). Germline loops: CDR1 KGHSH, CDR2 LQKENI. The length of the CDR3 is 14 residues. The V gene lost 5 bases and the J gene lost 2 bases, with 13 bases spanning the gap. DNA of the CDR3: TGTGCCAGCTCAAAGACAGGTGCCACCTACGAGCAGTACTTC. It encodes CASSKTGATYEQYF.

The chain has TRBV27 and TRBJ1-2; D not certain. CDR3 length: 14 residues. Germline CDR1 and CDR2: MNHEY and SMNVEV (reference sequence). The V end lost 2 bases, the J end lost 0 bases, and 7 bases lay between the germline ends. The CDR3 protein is CASSLLPTNYGYTF. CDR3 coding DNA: TGTGCCAGCAGTTTACTCCCTACTAACTATGGCTACACCTTC.

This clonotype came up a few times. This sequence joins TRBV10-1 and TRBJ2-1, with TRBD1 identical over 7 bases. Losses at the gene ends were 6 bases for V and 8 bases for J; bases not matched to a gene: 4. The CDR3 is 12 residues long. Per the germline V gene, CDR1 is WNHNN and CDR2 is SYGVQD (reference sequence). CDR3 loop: CASSEQGHEQFF. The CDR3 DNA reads TGCGCCAGCAGCGAACAGGGGCATGAGCAGTTCTTC.

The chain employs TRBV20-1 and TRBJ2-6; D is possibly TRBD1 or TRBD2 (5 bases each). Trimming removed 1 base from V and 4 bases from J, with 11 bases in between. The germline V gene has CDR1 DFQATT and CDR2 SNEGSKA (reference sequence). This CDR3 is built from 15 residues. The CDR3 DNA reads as TGCAGTGCTAGAGTATGGGGGAAAGGGGCCAACGTCCTGACTTTC. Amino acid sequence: CSARVWGKGANVLTF.

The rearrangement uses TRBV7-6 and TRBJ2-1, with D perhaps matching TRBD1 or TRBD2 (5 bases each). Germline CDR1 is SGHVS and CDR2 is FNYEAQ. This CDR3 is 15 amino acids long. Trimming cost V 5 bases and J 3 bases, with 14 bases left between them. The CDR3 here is CASSPGVGDYNEQFF. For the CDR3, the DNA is TGTGCCAGCAGCCCCGGGGTGGGGGACTACAATGAGCAGTTCTTC.

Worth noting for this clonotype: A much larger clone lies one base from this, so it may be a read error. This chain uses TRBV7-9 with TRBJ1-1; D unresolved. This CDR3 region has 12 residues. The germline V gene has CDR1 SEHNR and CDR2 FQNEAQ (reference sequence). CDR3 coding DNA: TGTGCCAGCAGCGACAATTTTATAGGAGCTTCCTTT. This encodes CASSDNFIGASF.

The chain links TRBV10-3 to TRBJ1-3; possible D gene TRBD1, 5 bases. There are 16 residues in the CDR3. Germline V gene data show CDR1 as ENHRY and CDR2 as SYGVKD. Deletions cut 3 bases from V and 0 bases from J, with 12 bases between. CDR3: CAISDTGASSGNTIYF. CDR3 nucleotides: TGTGCCATCAGTGATACCGGGGCGAGCTCTGGAAACACCATATATTTT.

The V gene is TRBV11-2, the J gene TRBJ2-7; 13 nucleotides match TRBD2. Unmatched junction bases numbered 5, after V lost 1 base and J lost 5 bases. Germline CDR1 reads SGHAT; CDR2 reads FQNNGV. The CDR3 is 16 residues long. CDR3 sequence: CASSLVGLAGANEQYF. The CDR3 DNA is TGTGCCAGCAGCTTAGTTGGACTAGCGGGAGCAAACGAGCAGTACTTC.

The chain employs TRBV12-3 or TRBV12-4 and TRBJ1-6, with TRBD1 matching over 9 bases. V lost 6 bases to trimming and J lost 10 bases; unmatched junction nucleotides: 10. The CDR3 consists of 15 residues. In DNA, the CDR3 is TGTGCCAGCAGCGGAACAGGGGGCTTAGGGTCACCCCTCCACTTT. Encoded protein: CASSGTGGLGSPLHF.

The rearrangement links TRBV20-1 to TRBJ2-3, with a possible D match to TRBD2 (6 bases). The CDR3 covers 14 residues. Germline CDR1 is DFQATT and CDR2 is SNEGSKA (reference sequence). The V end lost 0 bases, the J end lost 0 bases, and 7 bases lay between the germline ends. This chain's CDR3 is CSARDRGSTDTQYF. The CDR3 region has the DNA TGCAGTGCTAGAGACCGGGGGAGCACAGATACGCAGTATTTT.

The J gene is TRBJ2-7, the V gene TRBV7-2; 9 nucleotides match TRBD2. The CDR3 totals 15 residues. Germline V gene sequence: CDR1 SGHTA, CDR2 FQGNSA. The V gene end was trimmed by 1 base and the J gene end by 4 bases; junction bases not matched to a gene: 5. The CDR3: CASSLGAGGPYEQYF. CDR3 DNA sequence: TGTGCCAGCAGCTTAGGGGCGGGAGGGCCGTACGAGCAGTACTTC.

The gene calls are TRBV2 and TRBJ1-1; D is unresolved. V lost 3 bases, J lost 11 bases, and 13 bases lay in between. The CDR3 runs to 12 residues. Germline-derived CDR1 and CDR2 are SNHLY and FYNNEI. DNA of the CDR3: TGTGCCAGCAGTGATATTTTGAGGCAGGCTTTCTTT. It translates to CASSDILRQAFF.